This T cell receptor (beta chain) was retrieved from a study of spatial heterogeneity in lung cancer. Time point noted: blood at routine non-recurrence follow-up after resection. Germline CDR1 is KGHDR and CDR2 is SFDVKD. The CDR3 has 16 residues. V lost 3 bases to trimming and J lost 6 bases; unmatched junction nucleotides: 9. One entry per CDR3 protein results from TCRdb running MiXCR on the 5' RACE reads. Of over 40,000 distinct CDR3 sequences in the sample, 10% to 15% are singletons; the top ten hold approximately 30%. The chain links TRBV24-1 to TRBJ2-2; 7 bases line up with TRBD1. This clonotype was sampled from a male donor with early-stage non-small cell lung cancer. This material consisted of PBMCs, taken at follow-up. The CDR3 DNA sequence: TGTGCCACCAGTGATGCCCGACAGGGAAGGGCCGGGGAGCTGTTTTTT. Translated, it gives CATSDARQGRAGELFF.